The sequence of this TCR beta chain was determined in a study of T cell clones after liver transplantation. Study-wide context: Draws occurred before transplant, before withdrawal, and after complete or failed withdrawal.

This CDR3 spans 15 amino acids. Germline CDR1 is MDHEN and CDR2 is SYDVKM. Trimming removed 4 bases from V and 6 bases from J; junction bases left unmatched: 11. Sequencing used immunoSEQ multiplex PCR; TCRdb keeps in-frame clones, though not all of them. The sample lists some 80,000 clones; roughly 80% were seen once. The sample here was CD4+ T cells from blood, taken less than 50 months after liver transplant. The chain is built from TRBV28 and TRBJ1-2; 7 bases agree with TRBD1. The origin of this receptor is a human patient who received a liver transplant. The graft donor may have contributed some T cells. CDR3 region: CASSSARQGRDGYTF. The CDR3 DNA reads TGTGCCAGCAGTTCCGCCCGACAGGGCCGGGATGGCTACACCTTC.